The rows below give T cell receptor beta chains drawn from one sample of a study of cytomegalovirus exposure and HLA in healthy donors. Data came from immunoSEQ multiplex PCR; TCRdb stores just in-frame clones and leaves some out. The data show 130,000 to 150,000 clones, about 80% seen once. What was sequenced was PBMCs. The source is a male donor in good health and CMV-seronegative. The CDR3 runs from the conserved cysteine through the conserved F or W. A D gene is named only where the DNA matches it firmly. Size is stated for part of the rows, as once, few or many counts, or as a class when the clone is expanded.

TRBV4-3	NA	TRBJ1-4	TRBD1	CASSLGTGLNEKLFF	TGCGCCAGCAGCCTCGGGACAGGGCTTAATGAAAAACTGTTTTTT
TRBV6-5	NA	TRBJ1-2	NA	CASSYSELYGYTF	TGTGCCAGCAGTTACTCAGAGTTATATGGCTACACCTTC
TRBV30	NA	TRBJ2-1	NA	CAWSVSRRVDEQFF	TGTGCCTGGAGTGTCTCCCGGCGGGTGGATGAGCAGTTCTTC
TRBV5-5	NA	TRBJ2-7	NA	CASSLVGHYEQYF	TGTGCCAGCAGCTTGGTTGGGCACTACGAGCAGTACTTC
TRBV11-2	NA	TRBJ2-5	NA	CASSLNPQGLETQYF	TGTGCCAGCAGCCTCAACCCACAGGGCCTGGAGACCCAGTACTTC
TRBV27	NA	TRBJ1-1	NA	CASPLTANTEAFF	TGTGCCAGCCCCCTGACAGCGAACACTGAAGCTTTCTTT
TRBV29-1	NA	TRBJ2-3	TRBD1	CSVGQGTGTQYF	TGCAGCGTGGGACAGGGGACGGGTACGCAGTATTTT
TRBV10-3	once	TRBJ2-7	TRBD1	CAISEDRGYEQYF	TGTGCCATCAGTGAGGACAGGGGCTACGAGCAGTACTTC
TRBV7-9	NA	TRBJ1-2	NA	CASSLRQHYGYTF	TGTGCCAGCAGCTTACGACAGCACTATGGCTACACCTTC
TRBV4-2	NA	TRBJ2-7	NA	CASSQVEGSTYEQYF	TGTGCCAGCAGCCAAGTGGAGGGTTCGACTTACGAGCAGTACTTC
TRBV7-9	NA	TRBJ2-3	TRBD2	CASSSWTSGGTDTQYF	TGTGCCAGCAGCTCATGGACTAGCGGGGGCACAGATACGCAGTATTTT
TRBV19	once	TRBJ1-1	NA	CASSIDRETEAFF	TGTGCCAGTAGTATAGACAGGGAAACTGAAGCTTTCTTT
TRBV6-5	NA	TRBJ2-7	NA	CASSPDRPISYEQYF	TGTGCCAGCAGCCCAGACAGACCCATTTCCTACGAGCAGTACTTC
TRBV7-8	NA	TRBJ1-2	TRBD1	CASSLTDRGRWYGYTF	TGTGCCAGCAGCTTAACTGACAGGGGGCGATGGTATGGCTACACCTTC
TRBV30	once	TRBJ2-7	TRBD1	CAYDKGTDEQYF	TGTGCCTACGATAAAGGGACAGACGAGCAGTACTTC
TRBV28	NA	TRBJ2-7	NA	CASRVRDNYEQYF	TGTGCCAGCAGAGTACGGGACAACTACGAGCAGTACTTC
TRBV5-6	few	TRBJ1-1	NA	CASTLGRQTEAFF	TGTGCCAGCACTCTAGGGAGACAAACTGAAGCTTTCTTT
TRBV28	NA	TRBJ2-1	NA	CASSPPQNNEQFF	TGTGCCAGCAGCCCCCCACAGAACAATGAGCAGTTCTTC
TRBV19	NA	TRBJ2-5	TRBD2	CASSSGGASQETQYF	TGTGCCAGTAGTAGCGGGGGGGCCTCCCAAGAGACCCAGTACTTC
TRBV7-9	NA	TRBJ2-3	TRBD2	CASSLVVTSGFTDTQYF	TGTGCCAGCAGCTTAGTAGTGACTAGCGGGTTCACAGATACGCAGTATTTT
TRBV6-4	few	TRBJ1-5	TRBD1	CASSAGTGQPQHF	TGTGCCAGCAGTGCCGGGACAGGGCAGCCCCAGCATTTT
TRBV5-4	once	TRBJ2-7	NA	CASSLRGTSYEQYF	TGTGCCAGCAGCTTACGGGGGACCTCCTACGAGCAGTACTTC
TRBV27	NA	TRBJ1-1	TRBD1	CASSSGQMNTEAFF	TGTGCCAGCAGTTCGGGACAGATGAACACTGAAGCTTTCTTT
TRBV6-1	NA	TRBJ2-1	TRBD2	CASSEGGSSGGFYNEQFF	TGTGCCAGCAGTGAAGGGGGTTCAAGCGGGGGGTTTTACAATGAGCAGTTCTTC
TRBV6-5	NA	TRBJ2-1	NA	CASSYRDISYNEQFF	TGTGCCAGCAGTTACCGGGACATCTCCTACAATGAGCAGTTCTTC
TRBV6-5	NA	TRBJ2-3	TRBD2	CASSGGGDTDTQYF	TGTGCCAGCAGTGGCGGGGGTGACACAGATACGCAGTATTTT
TRBV15	few	TRBJ2-7	TRBD1	CATSTDRGGPPEQYF	TGTGCCACCAGCACTGACAGGGGCGGGCCTCCCGAGCAGTACTTC
TRBV5-1	NA	TRBJ2-7	NA	CASSWPIDRSPYEQYF	TGCGCCAGCAGCTGGCCGATCGACAGGAGCCCCTACGAGCAGTACTTC
TRBV5-1	NA	TRBJ2-7	NA	CASSGRGYEQYF	TGCGCCAGCAGCGGAAGGGGTTACGAGCAGTACTTC
TRBV6-6	NA	TRBJ2-5	TRBD1	CASSIRQGGETQYF	TGTGCCAGCAGTATCCGACAGGGTGGGGAGACCCAGTACTTC
TRBV6-5	NA	TRBJ2-3	NA	CASSPGTGTDTQYF	TGTGCCAGCAGTCCCGGGACTGGCACAGATACGCAGTATTTT